This paragraph covers one T cell receptor (beta chain) sequence. The data stem from a study of response to subunit inactivated influenza vaccine. The germline V and J ends were trimmed by 0 bases and 7 bases, with 6 bases remaining between them. The germline V gene has CDR1 GTSNPN and CDR2 SVGIG (reference sequence). The CDR3 is 11 residues long. MiXCR was run by TCRdb on the RT-PCR reads, yielding one entry per CDR3 protein. The sample includes 500,000 to 600,000 distinct CDR3 sequences, around 11% of them seen just once. V is TRBV30 and J is TRBJ2-5; D unresolved. The sample was PBMCs from blood, taken on the day of vaccination. This TCR came from a man over 45 who received an inactivated influenza vaccine. The CDR3 DNA is TGTGCCTGGAGTGTACCTGCGACCCAGTACTTC. Residues: CAWSVPATQYF.